Below are 29 T cell receptor beta chains sequenced from a single sample in a study of cytomegalovirus exposure and HLA in healthy donors. PCR involved 60 Vbeta and 13 Jbeta primers. Sequenced by immunoSEQ multiplex PCR; TCRdb stores in-frame clones only, minus some. The repertoire includes about 150,000 clones, roughly 74% of them detected once, and approximately 3% sits in the top ten. Sequenced: PBMCs. These receptor sequences come from a man between 18 and 29 years old in good health and CMV-seronegative.

This clone was seen a handful of times. This chain links TRBV19 with TRBJ2-7, with 11 bases identical to TRBD2. CDR1 LNHDA and CDR2 SQIVND come from the germline V gene (reference sequence). The J segment lost 3 bases and the V segment lost 4 bases, leaving 2 bases of the junction unmatched. The CDR3 consists of 14 residues. CDR3 in amino acids: CASSTGTSGYEQYF. For the CDR3, the DNA is TGTGCCAGTAGTACCGGGACTAGCGGCTACGAGCAGTACTTC.

This clone was counted a single time. This chain connects TRBV4-3 to TRBJ1-4; D not certain. This CDR3 contains 15 residues. Trimming pared 4 bases from V and 4 bases from J, leaving 13 bases between. Looked up from germline, CDR1 is LGHNA and CDR2 is YSLEER. CDR3 nucleotides: TGCGCCAGCAGCCCGGGAGGCAGAGATAATGAAAAACTGTTTTTT. This translates into CASSPGGRDNEKLFF.

This chain links TRBV19 with TRBJ1-5; D gene uncertain. Germline assignment: CDR1 LNHDA and CDR2 SQIVND (reference sequence). V lost 3 bases, J lost 3 bases, and 9 bases lay in between. The CDR3 has 14 residues. The CDR3 DNA reads as TGTGCCAGTAGTATCACCGACTACAATCAGCCCCAGCATTTT. Encoded protein: CASSITDYNQPQHF. Filled out from reference TRBV19 and TRBJ1-5, the complete variable domain reads DGGITQSPKYLFRKEGQNVTLSCEQNLNHDAMYWYRQDPGQGLRLIYYSQIVNDFQKGDIAEGYSVSREKKESFPLTVTSAQKNPTAFYLCASSITDYNQPQHFGDGTRLSIL.

The chain couples TRBV6-5 to TRBJ1-6; D is perhaps TRBD1 (6 bases). CDR3 length: 16 residues. Germline loops: CDR1 MNHEY, CDR2 SVGAGI. The V and J ends lost 0 bases and 6 bases respectively, with 12 bases between them. CDR3 region: CASSYSMGHSNSPLHF. The CDR3 coding sequence is TGTGCCAGCAGTTACTCGATGGGACACAGTAATTCACCCCTCCACTTT.

This chain links TRBV30 with TRBJ1-5; perhaps TRBD1 as D (5 bases). From germline, CDR1 is GTSNPN and CDR2 SVGIG (reference sequence). This CDR3 has 14 amino acids. Deletions cut 3 bases from V and 4 bases from J, with 13 bases between. CDR3 region: CAWSLPGGNQPQHF. CDR3 sequence (DNA): TGTGCCTGGAGCCTCCCCGGGGGAAATCAGCCCCAGCATTTT.

This chain uses TRBV6-6 with TRBJ1-2; no clear D gene. The CDR3 runs 12 residues. Germline V gives CDR1 MNHNY, CDR2 SVGAGI (reference sequence). V was clipped by 2 bases and J by 5 bases, with 6 bases between them. This CDR3 reads CASSYQEYGYTF. DNA for the CDR3: TGTGCCAGCAGTTACCAGGAATATGGCTACACCTTC.

V and J are TRBV30 and TRBJ2-2, with 11 nucleotides matching TRBD1. The CDR3 contains 16 residues. The V and J ends lost 4 bases and 6 bases, in that order; junction bases with no gene match: 10. Germline assignment: CDR1 GTSNPN and CDR2 SVGIG (reference sequence). In DNA form, the CDR3 reads TGTGCCTGGAAAGGTATAGGGACAGGGGGTCCCGGGGAGCTGTTTTTT. The encoded protein is CAWKGIGTGGPGELFF.

This sequence joins TRBV2 and TRBJ2-1; 9 nucleotides align to TRBD2. From germline, CDR1 is SNHLY and CDR2 FYNNEI. Trimming took 3 bases from V and 0 from J; bases not matched to a gene: 3. The length of the CDR3 is 16 residues. CDR3 residues: CASSERAGGSYNEQFF. The CDR3 nucleotides are TGTGCCAGCAGTGAGCGAGCGGGGGGCTCCTACAATGAGCAGTTCTTC.

This clone appeared a single time. This rearrangement joins TRBV12-5 to TRBJ1-1; no clear D. Between the trimmed V and J ends, which lost 1 base and 3 bases, there was a span of 9 bases. CDR1 is LGHNT and CDR2 is FRNRAP in the germline V gene. The CDR3 consists of 14 residues. Here the CDR3 DNA reads TGTGCTAGTGGTTTGGGGGCCATGGACACTGAAGCTTTCTTT. Encoded protein: CASGLGAMDTEAFF. Combining the CDR3 with reference TRBV12-5 and TRBJ1-1 gives the whole variable domain DARVTQTPRHKVTEMGQEVTMRCQPILGHNTVFWYRQTMMQGLELLAYFRNRAPLDDSGMPKDRFSAEMPDATLATLKIQPSEPRDSAVYFCASGLGAMDTEAFFGQGTRLTVV.

This clone occurred once. This chain uses TRBV19 with TRBJ2-5, with D tentatively TRBD1 (6 bases). The CDR3 contains 14 residues. V was trimmed by 3 bases and J by 6 bases, leaving 14 bases between them. Germline values: CDR1 LNHDA, CDR2 SQIVND (reference sequence). The CDR3 DNA reads TGTGCCAGTAGTATCGCGGACAGTCAACAGACCCAGTACTTC. Residues: CASSIADSQQTQYF. Full variable domain (missing parts from reference TRBV19 and TRBJ2-5): DGGITQSPKYLFRKEGQNVTLSCEQNLNHDAMYWYRQDPGQGLRLIYYSQIVNDFQKGDIAEGYSVSREKKESFPLTVTSAQKNPTAFYLCASSIADSQQTQYFGPGTRLLVL.

V is TRBV7-2 and J is TRBJ1-6; D is perhaps TRBD1 (6 bases). Germline values: CDR1 SGHTA, CDR2 FQGNSA. The length of the CDR3 is 17 residues. Trimming cost V 7 bases and J 1 base, with 17 bases left between them. CDR3 nucleotides: TGTGCCAGCACCAACAAGGGGGTTTCGTCCTATAATTCACCCCTCCACTTT. It encodes CASTNKGVSSYNSPLHF.

This clone was observed a few times. The rearrangement uses TRBV23-1 and TRBJ1-5, with a weak D call TRBD1 (5 bases). TRBV23-1 is sorted into the ORF group, with uncertain function. Trimming took 8 bases from V and 7 from J, leaving 15 bases between them. The length of the CDR3 is 13 residues. The CDR3 region has the DNA TGCGCCAGCGCCGTGGCAGGGCGGCAGCCCCAGCATTTT. This gives the protein CASAVAGRQPQHF.

The chain is built from TRBV30 and TRBJ2-2, with TRBD1 matching 7 bases. CDR3 length equals 14 residues. The J segment lost 4 bases and the V segment lost 2 bases, leaving 4 bases of the junction unmatched. Germline values: CDR1 GTSNPN, CDR2 SVGIG (reference sequence). The CDR3 DNA sequence: TGTGCCTGGAGTCCCGGGACAGCCACCGGGGAGCTGTTTTTT. This gives the protein CAWSPGTATGELFF.

The V and J genes are TRBV7-6 and TRBJ1-2; 9 nucleotides agree with TRBD1. Unmatched junction bases numbered 5, after V lost 5 bases and J lost 4 bases. The CDR3 extends over 14 amino acids. The V gene's germline CDR1 is SGHVS and CDR2 FNYEAQ. The CDR3 loop is CASSRDRVGYGYTF. CDR3 bases: TGTGCCAGCAGCCGGGACAGGGTGGGCTATGGCTACACCTTC.

This sequence joins TRBV6-5 and TRBJ1-1, with D possibly TRBD1 on 5 matching bases. This CDR3 spans 15 amino acids. The ends were cut back, 2 bases at V and 4 bases at J, with 14 bases in the middle. The V gene's germline CDR1 is MNHEY and CDR2 SVGAGI. The CDR3 DNA follows: TGTGCCAGCAGTTACGCCGGGACTATCGCCACTGAAGCTTTCTTT. Translating it yields CASSYAGTIATEAFF.

The chain uses TRBV6-6 and TRBJ1-5; TRBD1 might be the D (5 bases). V was cut by 5 bases and J by 2 bases, with 10 bases left in between. CDR1 is MNHNY and CDR2 is SVGAGI in the germline V gene (reference sequence). The CDR3 sequence is 14 residues long. In DNA, the CDR3 is TGTGCCAGCAGTCCCAGGGTCGGCAATCAGCCCCAGCATTTT. It codes for CASSPRVGNQPQHF.

The gene calls are TRBV18 and TRBJ2-7; possibly TRBD1 for D (7 bases). The germline gives CDR1 KGHSH, CDR2 LQKENI. CDR3 length equals 15 residues. Trimming left V 3 bases short and J 2 bases short, with 14 bases between. The CDR3 DNA sequence: TGTGCCAGCTCACCGGGGGGACAGAGGACCTACGAGCAGTACGTC. This codes for CASSPGGQRTYEQYV.

The genes are TRBV18 and TRBJ1-1; TRBD1 matches at 7 bases. Losses at the gene ends were 1 base for V and 5 bases for J; bases not matched to a gene: 4. This CDR3 is 14 amino acids long. Germline CDR1 and CDR2: KGHSH and LQKENI. For the CDR3, the DNA is TGTGCCAGCTCACCACGACAGGGAAGAACTGAAGCTTTCTTT. This translates into CASSPRQGRTEAFF.

The chain uses TRBV28 and TRBJ1-2; 9 positions agree with TRBD1. V was pared by 4 bases and J by 0 bases, with 9 bases of the junction left unmatched. The CDR3 consists of 17 residues. Germline V gene lookup returns CDR1 MDHEN and CDR2 SYDVKM. The CDR3 coding sequence is TGTGCCAGCAGTTCGGACAGGGGAATATTTCCTAACTATGGCTACACCTTC. It specifies CASSSDRGIFPNYGYTF.

The gene calls are TRBV9 and TRBJ1-6; tentatively, D is TRBD1 (5 bases). V was trimmed by 0 bases and J by 11 bases, leaving 15 bases between them. Germline-derived CDR1 and CDR2 are SGDLS and YYNGEE. The CDR3 is 15 residues long. CDR3 sequence reads: CASSVEGGERAPLHF. The CDR3, as DNA: TGTGCCAGCAGCGTAGAAGGAGGGGAAAGGGCACCCCTCCACTTT. Full variable domain (rest looked up from reference TRBV9 and TRBJ1-6): DSGVTQTPKHLITATGQRVTLRCSPRSGDLSVYWYQQSLDQGLQFLIQYYNGEERAKGNILERFSAQQFPDLHSELNLSSLELGDSALYFCASSVEGGERAPLHFGNGTRLTVT.

V gene TRBV6-5 combines with J gene TRBJ2-6, with D possibly being TRBD1 (5 bases). Germline V CDR1 and CDR2: MNHEY, SVGAGI. V dropped 8 bases and J dropped 4 bases, with 15 bases sitting between them. CDR3 length equals 15 residues. This CDR3 is CASGRGRRGANVLTF. Here the CDR3 DNA reads TGTGCCAGCGGAAGGGGTCGCCGGGGGGCCAACGTCCTGACTTTC.

This sequence joins TRBV28 and TRBJ2-2, with no clear D. Trimming removed 3 bases at V and 7 bases at J, with 3 bases between. Germline values: CDR1 MDHEN, CDR2 SYDVKM. The CDR3 is 11 amino acids. This CDR3 reads CASSFIGELFF. Written as DNA, the CDR3 is TGTGCCAGCAGTTTTATCGGGGAGCTGTTTTTT.

V gene TRBV11-2 combines with J gene TRBJ2-2; D uncertain. Trimming took 5 bases from V and 7 from J, leaving 11 bases between them. Germline loops: CDR1 SGHAT, CDR2 FQNNGV. The CDR3 totals 13 residues. The DNA of the CDR3 is TGTGCCAGCAGCCCTACCTTAATCGGGGAGCTGTTTTTT. This translates into CASSPTLIGELFF. The full variable domain, in which reference TRBV11-2 and TRBJ2-2 provide the parts outside the CDR3, is EAGVAQSPRYKIIEKRQSVAFWCNPISGHATLYWYQQILGQGPKLLIQFQNNGVVDDSQLPKDRFSAERLKGVDSTLKIQPAKLEDSAVYLCASSPTLIGELFFGEGSRLTVL.

A single count supports this clone. The J gene is TRBJ1-5, the V gene TRBV4-1; perhaps TRBD1 as D (5 bases). Looked up from germline, CDR1 is MGHRA and CDR2 is YSYEKL. The CDR3 runs 17 residues. The V end lost 4 bases, the J end lost 5 bases, and 21 bases lay between the germline ends. CDR3 region: CASSLGLPGGDYQPQHF. CDR3 DNA sequence: TGCGCCAGCAGCCTTGGACTCCCGGGGGGGGACTATCAGCCCCAGCATTTT.

The gene calls are TRBV5-1 and TRBJ1-1; 10 nucleotides line up with TRBD1. Trimming took 4 bases from V and 1 from J; bases not matched to a gene: 7. Looked up from germline, CDR1 is SGHRS and CDR2 is YFSETQ. This CDR3 is 16 amino acids long. CDR3 sequence (DNA): TGCGCCAGCAGCCCCGACAGGGGGCGTAGGAACACTGAAGCTTTCTTT. It specifies CASSPDRGRRNTEAFF.

Regarding this clone: One end of the junction is discordant with germline, which a read error may explain. The genes are TRBV9 and TRBJ2-4; D unresolved. CDR3 size: 13 residues. The germline V gene has CDR1 SGDLS and CDR2 YYNGEE. CDR3 sequence reads: CASSSVNQNSQYF. In DNA, the CDR3 is TGTGCCAGCAGCTCGGTAAATCAAAACAGTCAGTACTTC.

The J gene is TRBJ1-4, the V gene TRBV10-1; TRBD1 might be the D (6 bases). The CDR3 extends over 13 amino acids. The V end lost 3 bases, the J end lost 13 bases, and 15 bases lay between the germline ends. CDR1 is WNHNN, CDR2 SYGVQD, per germline (reference sequence). The CDR3 loop is CASSDKGEKRLFF. The CDR3 DNA is TGCGCCAGCAGTGATAAGGGGGAGAAGAGACTGTTTTTT.

The J gene is TRBJ1-4, the V gene TRBV7-6; the D is unclear. There are 15 residues in the CDR3. CDR1 and CDR2 (germline): SGHVS, FNYEAQ. Trimming took 4 bases from V and 3 from J, leaving 12 bases between them. This CDR3 is CASSWSGEPNEKLFF. CDR3 DNA sequence: TGTGCCAGCAGCTGGAGTGGGGAGCCTAATGAAAAACTGTTTTTT.

This chain links TRBV6-1 with TRBJ1-3; D is perhaps TRBD1 (5 bases). The CDR3 spans 13 residues. Trimming left V 3 bases short and J 3 bases short, with 6 bases between. Germline CDR1 is MNHNS and CDR2 is SASEGT. The CDR3 coding sequence is TGTGCCAGCAGTGAGGGGGGTGGAAACACCATATATTTT. It is translated as CASSEGGGNTIYF.